Listed below are T cell receptor beta chains from one sample, sequenced in a study of blood T cells in healthy people across ages. TCRdb called the 5' RACE reads again in MiXCR, with one record for every CDR3 protein. This sample has some 760,000 distinct CDR3 sequences, with 20% to 30% found just once. These records were also assigned to another study, of T cells of mothers and their children.

Material: blood. These receptors came from a boy aged 10-17 years in good health. The CDR3 runs from the conserved cysteine through the conserved F or W. The order of the fields is D gene, J gene, V gene, clone size, CDR3 protein, CDR3 DNA. The D gene is left open where the match is weak. Size values are once, few and many counts, or a class for expanded clones, and some rows have none.

D: .; J: TRBJ2-7; V: TRBV18; size: .; CDR3: CASSGNRNPSGYEQYF; DNA: TGTGCCAGCTCCGGAAACCGAAACCCATCCGGTTACGAGCAGTACTTC
D: TRBD1; J: TRBJ2-7; V: TRBV7-9; size: .; CDR3: CASSSTSQGYEQYF; DNA: TGTGCCAGCAGTTCTACCTCACAGGGGTACGAGCAGTACTTC
D: .; J: TRBJ2-7; V: TRBV10-3; size: few; CDR3: CAISEPTGTHEQYF; DNA: TGTGCCATCAGTGAACCTACAGGGACCCACGAGCAGTACTTC
D: .; J: TRBJ1-5; V: TRBV28; size: .; CDR3: CASSTADLATNQPQHF; DNA: TGTGCCAGCAGTACCGCGGACCTCGCTACCAATCAGCCCCAGCATTTT
D: .; J: TRBJ1-2; V: TRBV7-2; size: .; CDR3: CASSYPNYGYTF; DNA: TGTGCCAGCAGCTATCCTAACTATGGCTACACCTTC
D: .; J: TRBJ2-7; V: TRBV4-3; size: .; CDR3: CASSQSRIQYEQYF; DNA: TGCGCCAGCAGCCAATCGCGGATCCAGTACGAGCAGTACTTC
D: TRBD2; J: TRBJ2-7; V: TRBV29-1; size: .; CDR3: CSVAVSGKSDEQYF; DNA: TGCAGCGTTGCAGTGAGCGGGAAATCCGACGAGCAGTACTTC
D: TRBD2; J: TRBJ2-1; V: TRBV7-2; size: few; CDR3: CASSIAGTSGGADEQFF; DNA: TGTGCCAGCAGCATAGCGGGGACTAGCGGGGGAGCCGATGAGCAGTTCTTC
D: TRBD2; J: TRBJ2-1; V: TRBV7-2; size: few; CDR3: CASSFLAGGDNEQFF; DNA: TGTGCCAGCAGCTTCTTAGCGGGAGGGGACAATGAGCAGTTCTTC
D: .; J: TRBJ2-7; V: TRBV20-1; size: .; CDR3: CSAFGERSFYEQYF; DNA: TGCAGTGCTTTCGGGGAAAGATCCTTCTACGAGCAGTACTTC
D: .; J: TRBJ1-2; V: TRBV7-9; size: .; CDR3: CASSPHQVQNGYTF; DNA: TGTGCCAGCAGCCCTCACCAAGTTCAGAATGGCTACACCTTC
D: .; J: TRBJ2-5; V: TRBV7-2; size: few; CDR3: CASSQRGFQETQYF; DNA: TGTGCCAGCAGCCAGAGGGGATTTCAAGAGACCCAGTACTTC
D: .; J: TRBJ2-1; V: TRBV18; size: .; CDR3: CASSPGSVSTYNEQFF; DNA: TGTGCCAGCTCACCAGGAAGCGTTTCTACCTACAATGAGCAGTTCTTC
D: TRBD2; J: TRBJ2-1; V: TRBV5-1; size: .; CDR3: CASSDGTSGRGDNEQFF; DNA: TGCGCCAGCAGCGACGGGACTAGCGGGAGAGGGGACAATGAGCAGTTCTTC
D: TRBD1; J: TRBJ1-2; V: TRBV7-2; size: .; CDR3: CASSLGSGTGAYGYTF; DNA: TGTGCCAGCAGCTTAGGCTCCGGGACAGGGGCCTATGGCTACACCTTC
D: .; J: TRBJ2-5; V: TRBV28; size: few; CDR3: CAGSSNRDPQETQYF; DNA: TGTGCCGGCAGTTCCAACAGGGATCCGCAAGAGACCCAGTACTTC
D: .; J: TRBJ2-5; V: TRBV15; size: many; CDR3: CATSRGRGGRGETQYF; DNA: TGTGCCACCAGCAGAGGCAGGGGGGGGAGAGGGGAGACCCAGTACTTC
D: .; J: TRBJ2-7; V: TRBV12-3/TRBV12-4; size: once; CDR3: CASSFAGFPSDEQYF; DNA: TGTGCCAGCAGTTTCGCTGGGTTTCCGTCCGACGAGCAGTACTTC
D: TRBD1; J: TRBJ1-1; V: TRBV5-1; size: few; CDR3: CASSGPTGFPTEAFF; DNA: TGCGCCAGCAGCGGCCCGACAGGGTTTCCCACCGAAGCTTTCTTT
D: TRBD2; J: TRBJ2-5; V: TRBV3-1; size: few; CDR3: CASSPRLAGVRETQYF; DNA: TGTGCCAGCAGCCCTAGACTAGCGGGAGTTCGAGAGACCCAGTACTTC
D: .; J: TRBJ1-4; V: TRBV4-3; size: .; CDR3: CASSQDVGGNEKLFF; DNA: TGCGCCAGCAGCCAAGATGTTGGGGGTAATGAAAAACTGTTTTTT
D: TRBD1; J: TRBJ2-5; V: TRBV4-3; size: .; CDR3: CASSQDAETGAETQYF; DNA: TGCGCCAGCAGCCAAGACGCCGAGACAGGGGCGGAGACCCAGTACTTC
D: .; J: TRBJ2-5; V: TRBV20-1; size: .; CDR3: CSASIWGEQETQYF; DNA: TGCAGTGCTAGTATCTGGGGGGAACAAGAGACCCAGTACTTC
D: TRBD1; J: TRBJ1-1; V: TRBV10-3; size: once; CDR3: CAISTTGGGTEAFF; DNA: TGTGCCATCAGTACCACAGGGGGCGGAACTGAAGCTTTCTTT
D: TRBD2; J: TRBJ2-7; V: TRBV28; size: many; CDR3: CASSLEAGGTYEQYF; DNA: TGTGCCAGCAGTTTGGAAGCGGGAGGGACGTACGAGCAGTACTTC
D: TRBD1; J: TRBJ1-2; V: TRBV4-2; size: few; CDR3: CASSPNEGAMGYTF; DNA: TGTGCCAGCAGCCCCAATGAGGGGGCGATGGGCTACACCTTC
D: .; J: TRBJ2-1; V: TRBV4-2; size: .; CDR3: CASSQAEEQFF; DNA: TGTGCCAGCAGCCAAGCAGAGGAGCAGTTCTTC
D: .; J: TRBJ1-1; V: TRBV5-1; size: few; CDR3: CASSWNDGGTEAFF; DNA: TGCGCCAGCAGCTGGAATGACGGTGGCACTGAAGCTTTCTTT
D: TRBD2; J: TRBJ2-3; V: TRBV6-1; size: .; CDR3: CASSEYRAGSTDTQYF; DNA: TGTGCCAGCAGTGAATATAGAGCGGGATCCACAGATACGCAGTATTTT
D: .; J: TRBJ2-3; V: TRBV12-3/TRBV12-4; size: .; CDR3: CASSFLAQSTDTQYF; DNA: TGTGCCAGCAGTTTTCTAGCACAGAGCACAGATACGCAGTATTTT
D: TRBD1; J: TRBJ2-7; V: TRBV27; size: few; CDR3: CASSVQGVLREQYF; DNA: TGTGCCAGCAGTGTACAGGGGGTTTTGAGGGAGCAGTACTTC
D: .; J: TRBJ2-5; V: TRBV4-3; size: few; CDR3: CASSQDLSLKGETQYF; DNA: TGCGCCAGCAGCCAAGATTTATCCCTCAAGGGGGAGACCCAGTACTTC
D: TRBD1; J: TRBJ2-1; V: TRBV28; size: few; CDR3: CASSSPGTGSYNEQFF; DNA: TGTGCCAGCAGTAGCCCCGGGACAGGGTCCTACAATGAGCAGTTCTTC
D: TRBD2; J: TRBJ2-5; V: TRBV12-3/TRBV12-4; size: .; CDR3: CASSFTSGGQYF; DNA: TGTGCCAGCAGTTTCACTAGCGGGGGACAGTACTTC
D: .; J: TRBJ2-1; V: TRBV29-1; size: many; CDR3: CSGGKQESSYNEQFF; DNA: TGCAGCGGCGGAAAACAGGAAAGCTCCTACAATGAGCAGTTCTTC
D: TRBD2; J: TRBJ2-7; V: TRBV7-2; size: .; CDR3: CASSPGTSGSLGEQYF; DNA: TGTGCCAGCAGCCCCGGGACTAGCGGGAGTCTGGGCGAGCAGTACTTC
D: .; J: TRBJ2-1; V: TRBV29-1; size: few; CDR3: CSVPGPVEQFF; DNA: TGCAGCGTTCCTGGCCCCGTTGAGCAGTTCTTC
D: TRBD1; J: TRBJ2-1; V: TRBV19; size: few; CDR3: CASSKTGNNEQFF; DNA: TGTGCCAGTAGTAAGACAGGGAACAATGAGCAGTTCTTC
D: .; J: TRBJ2-5; V: TRBV20-1; size: .; CDR3: CSATLGETQYF; DNA: TGCAGTGCTACCCTTGGGGAGACCCAGTACTTC
D: .; J: TRBJ1-4; V: TRBV7-2; size: few; CDR3: CASSLDWGDEKLFF; DNA: TGTGCCAGCAGCTTAGACTGGGGGGACGAAAAACTGTTTTTT
D: .; J: TRBJ1-4; V: TRBV5-1; size: few; CDR3: CASSLAGEANEKLFF; DNA: TGCGCCAGCAGCTTGGCCGGCGAGGCTAATGAAAAACTGTTTTTT
D: .; J: TRBJ2-7; V: TRBV3-1; size: .; CDR3: CASSQLGGAAYEQYF; DNA: TGTGCCAGCAGCCAGCTTGGAGGGGCGGCGTACGAGCAGTACTTC
D: .; J: TRBJ2-1; V: TRBV11-1; size: .; CDR3: CASSPVNYNEQFF; DNA: TGTGCCAGCAGCCCGGTAAACTACAATGAGCAGTTCTTC
D: TRBD1; J: TRBJ2-7; V: TRBV28; size: few; CDR3: CASSGTGVYEQYF; DNA: TGTGCCAGCTCCGGGACAGGAGTGTACGAGCAGTACTTC
D: .; J: TRBJ2-1; V: TRBV20-1; size: .; CDR3: CSARSQTRNEQFF; DNA: TGCAGTGCTAGGTCCCAGACTAGAAATGAGCAGTTCTTC
D: TRBD1; J: TRBJ1-1; V: TRBV14; size: .; CDR3: CASRGTGDPPNTEAFF; DNA: TGTGCCAGCCGGGGGACAGGGGACCCTCCGAACACTGAAGCTTTCTTT
D: TRBD2; J: TRBJ2-1; V: TRBV5-5; size: .; CDR3: CASSGPGLAESSYNEQFF; DNA: TGTGCCAGCAGCGGACCGGGACTAGCGGAGAGCTCCTACAATGAGCAGTTCTTC
D: TRBD1; J: TRBJ2-1; V: TRBV5-1; size: few; CDR3: CASSYGQGTNEQFF; DNA: TGCGCCAGCAGCTACGGACAGGGGACCAATGAGCAGTTCTTC
D: TRBD1; J: TRBJ2-5; V: TRBV15; size: few; CDR3: CATSRPRGQGEETQYF; DNA: TGTGCCACCAGCAGACCCCGGGGACAGGGGGAAGAGACCCAGTACTTC